The clone carrying this T cell receptor (beta chain) was seen at least ten times. The data belong to a study of T-cell reconstitution after alpha-beta-depleted transplantation in children. Unique molecular identifiers were incorporated into the prepared TCRbeta library. MiXCR was run by TCRdb on the PCR reads, yielding one entry per CDR3 protein. The sample has 210,000 or so distinct CDR3 sequences, approximately 10% seen once; the top ten hold roughly 6.2%. The CDR3 sequence is 15 residues long. Trimming shortened V by 0 bases and J by 2 bases, and 10 bases separated the two germline ends. Germline CDR1 MNHEY, CDR2 SVGAGI.

The source material was PBMCs from the stem cell graft donor, sampled from the stem cell graft. The genes are TRBV6-5 and TRBJ2-5; D tentatively reads TRBD1 or TRBD2 (5 bases each). This receptor was obtained from a human donor who donated a stem cell graft to a child with acute lymphoblastic leukemia. The CDR3 is CASSYSGRLQETQYF. Written as DNA, the CDR3 is TGTGCCAGCAGTTACTCGGGACGATTACAAGAGACCCAGTACTTC.